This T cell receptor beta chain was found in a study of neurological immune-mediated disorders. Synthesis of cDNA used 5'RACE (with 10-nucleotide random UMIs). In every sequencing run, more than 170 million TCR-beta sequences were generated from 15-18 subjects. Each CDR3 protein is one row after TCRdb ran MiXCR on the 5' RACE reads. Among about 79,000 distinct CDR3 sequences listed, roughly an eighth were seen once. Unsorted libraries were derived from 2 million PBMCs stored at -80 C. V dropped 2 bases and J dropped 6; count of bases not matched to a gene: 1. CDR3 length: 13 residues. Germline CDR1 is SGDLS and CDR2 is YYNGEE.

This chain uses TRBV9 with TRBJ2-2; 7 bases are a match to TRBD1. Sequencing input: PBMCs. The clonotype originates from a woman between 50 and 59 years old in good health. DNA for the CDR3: TGTGCCAGCAGCGTCACAGGGGCCGGGGAGCTGTTTTTT. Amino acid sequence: CASSVTGAGELFF.